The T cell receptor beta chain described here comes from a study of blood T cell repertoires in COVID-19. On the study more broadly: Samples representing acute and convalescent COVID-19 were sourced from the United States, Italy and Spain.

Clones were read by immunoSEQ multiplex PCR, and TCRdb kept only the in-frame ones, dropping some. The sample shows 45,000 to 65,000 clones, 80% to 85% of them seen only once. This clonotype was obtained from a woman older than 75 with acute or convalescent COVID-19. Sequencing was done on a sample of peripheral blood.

The CDR3 is CASSGAGLTNTEAFF. The CDR3 coding sequence is TGTGCCAGCAGTGGGGCAGGGCTAACAAACACTGAAGCTTTCTTT. The V and J genes are TRBV6-4 and TRBJ1-1, with a weak D call TRBD1 (5 bases). V lost 4 bases and J 2 bases, leaving 14 bases between the germline ends. Germline V CDR1 and CDR2: MRHNA, SNTAGT. The length of the CDR3 is 15 residues.